The 2 T cell receptor beta chains listed next were all sequenced from one sample in a study of blood T cell repertoires in COVID-19. Sequenced by immunoSEQ multiplex PCR; TCRdb stores in-frame clones only, minus some. Among over 120,000 clones listed, about 75% were seen once. The sequenced material came from PBMCs or T cells enriched from blood (not recorded which). The receptors stem from a woman aged 50 to 65 who had recovered from COVID-19.

The chain combines TRBV3-1 (or the pseudogene TRBV3-2) with TRBJ1-1, with TRBD1 matching over 10 bases. Germline V gives CDR1 LGHDT, CDR2 YNNKEL (reference sequence). CDR3 size: 13 residues. Trimming cost V 3 bases and J 11 bases; bases outside gene matches: 6. The CDR3 coding sequence is TGTGCCAGCAGCCAGTACACGGACAGGGGGGCTTTCTTT. This encodes CASSQYTDRGAFF.

Only one count was recorded for this clone. The chain is built from TRBV19 and TRBJ2-2; 8 positions match TRBD1. V lost 4 bases to trimming and J lost 5 bases; unmatched junction nucleotides: 3. This CDR3 has 14 residues. The germline V gene has CDR1 LNHDA and CDR2 SQIVND (reference sequence). The CDR3 bases are TGTGCCAGTAGTAGGCACAGGGGGACCGGGGAGCTGTTTTTT. This codes for CASSRHRGTGELFF. The full variable domain, rest sourced from reference TRBV19 and TRBJ2-2, is DGGITQSPKYLFRKEGQNVTLSCEQNLNHDAMYWYRQDPGQGLRLIYYSQIVNDFQKGDIAEGYSVSREKKESFPLTVTSAQKNPTAFYLCASSRHRGTGELFFGEGSRLTVL.